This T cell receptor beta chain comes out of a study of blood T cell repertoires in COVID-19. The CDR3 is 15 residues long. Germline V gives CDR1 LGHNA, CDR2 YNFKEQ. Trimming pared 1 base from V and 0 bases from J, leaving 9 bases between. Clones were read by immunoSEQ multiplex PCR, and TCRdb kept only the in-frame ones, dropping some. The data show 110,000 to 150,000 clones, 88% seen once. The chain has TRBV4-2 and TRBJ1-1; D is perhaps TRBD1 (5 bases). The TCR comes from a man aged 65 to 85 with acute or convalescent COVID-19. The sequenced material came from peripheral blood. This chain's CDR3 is CASSQVGGVNTEAFF. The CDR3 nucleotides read TGTGCCAGCAGCCAAGTCGGGGGAGTGAACACTGAAGCTTTCTTT.